These T cell receptor beta chains were read from a single sample in a study of T cells in Graves' hyperthyroidism and ophthalmopathy. MiXCR was run by TCRdb on the multiplex PCR reads, yielding one entry per CDR3 protein. This table holds approximately 400,000 distinct CDR3 sequences, over 12% found once. Input material: blood. The receptors were sampled from a man aged 50 to 60 with Graves' ophthalmopathy. The CDR3 runs from the conserved cysteine through the conserved F or W. Fields, in order: CDR3 protein, CDR3 DNA, J gene, V gene, D gene, clone size, CDR3 length. A D gene is named only where the DNA matches it firmly. A row's size may be missing; if present it is once, few, many or a size class.

cdr3_aa: CASSRQGPLPQHF
cdr3_nt: TGTGCCAGCAGTCGACAGGGGCCACTACCCCAGCATTTT
j_call: TRBJ1-5
v_call: TRBV28
d_call: TRBD1
clone_size: many
cdr3_length: 13

cdr3_aa: CASSLSRNRGQRRETQYF
cdr3_nt: TGCGCCAGCAGCTTATCAAGAAACAGGGGGCAGCGGCGAGAGACCCAGTACTTC
j_call: TRBJ2-5
v_call: TRBV5-1
d_call: TRBD1
clone_size: .
cdr3_length: 18

cdr3_aa: CASTREKVSTTNEKLFF
cdr3_nt: TGTGCCAGCACTAGAGAGAAGGTCTCCACAACTAATGAAAAACTGTTTTTT
j_call: TRBJ1-4
v_call: TRBV2
d_call: .
clone_size: many
cdr3_length: 17

cdr3_aa: CSASGGEQFF
cdr3_nt: TGCAGTGCTAGTGGGGGTGAGCAGTTCTTC
j_call: TRBJ2-1
v_call: TRBV20-1
d_call: .
clone_size: many
cdr3_length: 10

cdr3_aa: CASSPGRQYNEQFF
cdr3_nt: TGTGCCAGCTCACCAGGCCGACAGTACAATGAGCAGTTCTTC
j_call: TRBJ2-1
v_call: TRBV18
d_call: .
clone_size: many
cdr3_length: 14

cdr3_aa: CASSFSAENNEQFF
cdr3_nt: TGTGCCAGCAGCTTCTCGGCAGAGAACAATGAGCAGTTCTTC
j_call: TRBJ2-1
v_call: TRBV11-3
d_call: .
clone_size: many
cdr3_length: 14

cdr3_aa: CSARDLLTGSHQPQHF
cdr3_nt: TGCAGTGCTAGAGATTTACTGACAGGGTCTCATCAGCCCCAGCATTTT
j_call: TRBJ1-5
v_call: TRBV20-1
d_call: TRBD1
clone_size: .
cdr3_length: 16

cdr3_aa: CASSPSEGGLSTGELFF
cdr3_nt: TGTGCCAGCAGCCCCTCAGAGGGGGGCTTGAGCACCGGGGAGCTGTTTTTT
j_call: TRBJ2-2
v_call: TRBV7-9
d_call: .
clone_size: few
cdr3_length: 17

cdr3_aa: CASSGRPADSTDTQYF
cdr3_nt: TGTGCCAGCAGCGGAAGGCCAGCGGATAGCACAGATACGCAGTATTTT
j_call: TRBJ2-3
v_call: TRBV5-4
d_call: .
clone_size: .
cdr3_length: 16

cdr3_aa: CAWSVRAGTDTQYF
cdr3_nt: TGTGCCTGGAGTGTGCGAGCGGGCACAGATACGCAGTATTTT
j_call: TRBJ2-3
v_call: TRBV30
d_call: .
clone_size: many
cdr3_length: 14

cdr3_aa: CATSDFSGGADTQYF
cdr3_nt: TGTGCCACCAGTGATTTCTCTGGGGGTGCAGATACGCAGTATTTT
j_call: TRBJ2-3
v_call: TRBV24-1
d_call: .
clone_size: many
cdr3_length: 15

cdr3_aa: CASSPTGTVNEQFF
cdr3_nt: TGTGCCAGCAGTCCCACAGGGACCGTCAATGAGCAGTTCTTC
j_call: TRBJ2-1
v_call: TRBV12-3/TRBV12-4
d_call: .
clone_size: .
cdr3_length: 14

cdr3_aa: CASSEEEAGELFF
cdr3_nt: TGTGCCAGCAGCGAAGAGGAGGCCGGGGAGCTGTTTTTT
j_call: TRBJ2-2
v_call: TRBV5-4
d_call: .
clone_size: few
cdr3_length: 13

cdr3_aa: CASSTDYNSPLHF
cdr3_nt: TGTGCCAGCAGCACAGACTATAATTCACCCCTCCACTTT
j_call: TRBJ1-6
v_call: TRBV11-2
d_call: .
clone_size: many
cdr3_length: 13

cdr3_aa: CANSGTGGDREAFF
cdr3_nt: TGTGCCAACAGCGGGACAGGGGGCGATCGGGAAGCTTTCTTT
j_call: TRBJ1-1
v_call: TRBV27
d_call: TRBD1
clone_size: .
cdr3_length: 14

cdr3_aa: CASSPGQQIISYEQYF
cdr3_nt: TGTGCCAGCAGCCCGGGACAGCAAATCATTTCCTACGAGCAGTACTTC
j_call: TRBJ2-7
v_call: TRBV7-9
d_call: TRBD1
clone_size: few
cdr3_length: 16

cdr3_aa: CASSPRDIQETQYF
cdr3_nt: TGTGCCAGCTCCCCCCGGGACATTCAAGAGACCCAGTACTTC
j_call: TRBJ2-5
v_call: TRBV18
d_call: .
clone_size: many
cdr3_length: 14

cdr3_aa: CASSVGASGSGEQYF
cdr3_nt: TGTGCCAGCAGCGTAGGTGCTAGCGGCTCTGGGGAGCAGTACTTC
j_call: TRBJ2-7
v_call: TRBV9
d_call: TRBD2
clone_size: many
cdr3_length: 15

cdr3_aa: CASSRIAGSYNEQFF
cdr3_nt: TGCGCCAGCAGTAGGATAGCGGGTTCCTACAATGAGCAGTTCTTC
j_call: TRBJ2-1
v_call: TRBV5-1
d_call: TRBD2
clone_size: many
cdr3_length: 15

cdr3_aa: CASSLSSVPYNEQFF
cdr3_nt: TGTGCCAGCAGCCTATCTAGCGTCCCCTACAATGAGCAGTTCTTC
j_call: TRBJ2-1
v_call: TRBV3-1
d_call: .
clone_size: many
cdr3_length: 15

cdr3_aa: CASSYSGGEFGYTF
cdr3_nt: TGTGCCAGCAGTTACTCGGGGGGTGAATTCGGCTACACCTTC
j_call: TRBJ1-2
v_call: TRBV6-2/TRBV6-3
d_call: .
clone_size: .
cdr3_length: 14

cdr3_aa: CASSEWDSGQQYF
cdr3_nt: TGTGCCAGCAGTGAATGGGACTCAGGGCAGCAGTACTTC
j_call: TRBJ2-7
v_call: TRBV25-1
d_call: .
clone_size: few
cdr3_length: 13

cdr3_aa: CASRDSDREAFF
cdr3_nt: TGTGCCAGTAGGGACTCGGACAGGGAAGCTTTCTTT
j_call: TRBJ1-1
v_call: TRBV19
d_call: TRBD1
clone_size: few
cdr3_length: 12

cdr3_aa: CASSPTDRVTRAQFF
cdr3_nt: TGTGCCAGCTCACCCACGGACAGGGTCACCCGAGCGCAGTTCTTC
j_call: TRBJ2-1
v_call: TRBV18
d_call: TRBD1
clone_size: many
cdr3_length: 15

cdr3_aa: CATSDSPTSTDTQYF
cdr3_nt: TGTGCCACCAGTGATTCTCCCACTAGCACAGATACGCAGTATTTT
j_call: TRBJ2-3
v_call: TRBV24-1
d_call: .
clone_size: few
cdr3_length: 15

cdr3_aa: CSVEDLHFGQGGTEAFF
cdr3_nt: TGCAGCGTTGAAGATCTTCATTTTGGACAGGGTGGCACTGAAGCTTTCTTT
j_call: TRBJ1-1
v_call: TRBV29-1
d_call: TRBD1
clone_size: many
cdr3_length: 17

cdr3_aa: CASSLGQTQYF
cdr3_nt: TGTGCCAGCAGCTTAGGTCAGACCCAGTACTTC
j_call: TRBJ2-5
v_call: TRBV11-2
d_call: .
clone_size: many
cdr3_length: 11

cdr3_aa: CASSLPGAGEAFF
cdr3_nt: TGTGCCAGCAGCTTACCCGGGGCAGGTGAAGCTTTCTTT
j_call: TRBJ1-1
v_call: TRBV11-3
d_call: .
clone_size: many
cdr3_length: 13

cdr3_aa: CAWTRNPQGDTQYF
cdr3_nt: TGTGCCTGGACCCGAAACCCACAGGGGGATACGCAGTATTTT
j_call: TRBJ2-3
v_call: TRBV30
d_call: TRBD1
clone_size: many
cdr3_length: 14

cdr3_aa: CASSQDRDRNTEAFF
cdr3_nt: TGTGCCAGCAGCCAAGACCGGGACAGGAACACTGAAGCTTTCTTT
j_call: TRBJ1-1
v_call: TRBV3-1
d_call: TRBD1
clone_size: many
cdr3_length: 15

cdr3_aa: CASSLDPSVGEQFF
cdr3_nt: TGTGCCAGCAGCTTAGATCCTAGCGTCGGTGAGCAGTTCTTC
j_call: TRBJ2-1
v_call: TRBV11-3
d_call: .
clone_size: many
cdr3_length: 14

cdr3_aa: CASSESWTGNYNEQFF
cdr3_nt: TGTGCCAGCAGCGAATCCTGGACAGGTAACTACAATGAGCAGTTCTTC
j_call: TRBJ2-1
v_call: TRBV2
d_call: TRBD1
clone_size: many
cdr3_length: 16

cdr3_aa: CASSSVTANTGELFF
cdr3_nt: TGTGCCAGCAGCTCTGTGACAGCGAACACCGGGGAGCTGTTTTTT
j_call: TRBJ2-2
v_call: TRBV7-9
d_call: .
clone_size: few
cdr3_length: 15

cdr3_aa: CASSPERTGAHGYTF
cdr3_nt: TGTGCCAGCTCACCCGAAAGGACAGGGGCACATGGCTACACCTTC
j_call: TRBJ1-2
v_call: TRBV18
d_call: TRBD1
clone_size: many
cdr3_length: 15

cdr3_aa: CASSESAGAGELFF
cdr3_nt: TGCGCCAGCAGTGAGTCCGCGGGGGCCGGGGAGCTGTTTTTT
j_call: TRBJ2-2
v_call: TRBV10-1
d_call: TRBD2
clone_size: few
cdr3_length: 14

cdr3_aa: CASSRLDNEQFF
cdr3_nt: TGTGCCAGTAGTCGACTAGACAATGAGCAGTTCTTC
j_call: TRBJ2-1
v_call: TRBV19
d_call: .
clone_size: few
cdr3_length: 12

cdr3_aa: CASSQDLDSSTDTQYF
cdr3_nt: TGCGCCAGCAGCCAAGATCTGGATTCTAGCACAGATACGCAGTATTTT
j_call: TRBJ2-3
v_call: TRBV4-1
d_call: .
clone_size: few
cdr3_length: 16

cdr3_aa: CASSLGQGNTEQYF
cdr3_nt: TGCGCCAGCAGCCTGGGACAGGGGAACACCGAGCAGTACTTC
j_call: TRBJ2-7
v_call: TRBV5-1
d_call: TRBD1
clone_size: .
cdr3_length: 14

cdr3_aa: CASSSAGLGTNEQFF
cdr3_nt: TGTGCCAGCAGCTCAGCGGGACTAGGCACCAATGAGCAGTTCTTC
j_call: TRBJ2-1
v_call: TRBV7-8
d_call: TRBD2
clone_size: many
cdr3_length: 15

cdr3_aa: CAWSPQFESNTEAFF
cdr3_nt: TGTGCCTGGAGTCCCCAATTCGAGTCGAACACTGAAGCTTTCTTT
j_call: TRBJ1-1
v_call: TRBV30
d_call: .
clone_size: many
cdr3_length: 15

cdr3_aa: CASTKGGSGEAFF
cdr3_nt: TGCGCCAGCACTAAAGGGGGATCCGGTGAAGCTTTCTTT
j_call: TRBJ1-1
v_call: TRBV5-1
d_call: .
clone_size: few
cdr3_length: 13

cdr3_aa: CASSMSGAGELFF
cdr3_nt: TGTGCCAGCAGTATGTCCGGGGCCGGGGAGCTGTTTTTT
j_call: TRBJ2-2
v_call: TRBV27
d_call: .
clone_size: .
cdr3_length: 13

cdr3_aa: CASKGASSVVTDTQYF
cdr3_nt: TGTGCCAGTAAGGGGGCCTCTAGCGTCGTGACAGATACGCAGTATTTT
j_call: TRBJ2-3
v_call: TRBV19
d_call: .
clone_size: .
cdr3_length: 16

cdr3_aa: CSVRTGQGYTF
cdr3_nt: TGCAGCGTGCGGACAGGGCAAGGCTACACCTTC
j_call: TRBJ1-2
v_call: TRBV29-1
d_call: TRBD1
clone_size: many
cdr3_length: 11

cdr3_aa: CASSQDGTGGKKLFF
cdr3_nt: TGCGCCAGCAGCCAAGATGGGACAGGGGGCAAAAAACTGTTTTTT
j_call: TRBJ1-4
v_call: TRBV4-3
d_call: TRBD1
clone_size: .
cdr3_length: 15

cdr3_aa: CASSLEAGGSADTQYF
cdr3_nt: TGTGCCAGCAGCTTGGAAGCGGGAGGGAGTGCAGATACGCAGTATTTT
j_call: TRBJ2-3
v_call: TRBV11-2
d_call: TRBD2
clone_size: .
cdr3_length: 16

cdr3_aa: CATSRGSGQYTDTQYF
cdr3_nt: TGTGCCACCAGCAGAGGCTCGGGACAGTACACAGATACGCAGTATTTT
j_call: TRBJ2-3
v_call: TRBV15
d_call: TRBD1
clone_size: many
cdr3_length: 16